This record looks at one TCR beta chain sequence and its context. The antigen remains undetermined. One end of the junction is discordant with germline, which a read error may explain. Clones were sequenced by immunoSEQ multiplex PCR, and TCRdb holds only the in-frame ones, with some missing. The data contain over 80,000 clones, around 86% of them seen just once; the ten biggest clones take up 0.75% to 0.85%. The data were obtained in a study of radiotherapy plus CTLA-4 blockade in lung cancer. Turning to the study itself: There were objective responses in 15% to 20% of patients, and around 31% had disease control. Overall study findings and caveats: TCR clones originating in tumors grew in number in blood after radiotherapy plus ipilimumab.

There are 11 residues in the CDR3. Germline CDR1 reads SGHDT; CDR2 reads YYEEEE. Ipilimumab-mediated CTLA-4 blockade plus focal radiation was given to patients having chemo-refractory metastatic non-small-cell lung cancer. V gene TRBV5-6 combines with J gene TRBJ2-7; a weak D match, TRBD1 (6 bases). The receptor was isolated from a human donor with non-small cell lung cancer who had stable disease on radiotherapy plus ipilimumab. The starting material was peripheral blood, obtained from a patient treated with radiotherapy plus ipilimumab. The CDR3 sequence is CASSLEGHMDF. CDR3 nucleotide sequence: TGTGCCAGCAGCTTGGAGGGACATATGGACTTC.